What follows is one T cell receptor beta chain and its context. Its antigen is currently unknown. The CDR3 consists of 13 residues. Germline CDR1 SQVTM, CDR2 ANQGSEA. This record comes from a study of shared clonotypes between healthy human individuals. Points from the study as a whole: It was the few donors that limited the genetic and exposure-history diversity represented. Non-shared clonotypes showed lower generation probabilities than clonotypes common to all four donors.

Genomic DNA of each subset was evenly split across several immunoSEQ plates. TCRdb's copy holds only in-frame clones and misses some; the assay was immunoSEQ multiplex PCR. The sample comprises over a million clones, approximately 78% of which are singletons, and approximately 0.5% rests with the top ten. This TCR was sampled from a man aged 18 to 29 in good health. Some clones in this sample may be carry-over from other donors' samples. This rearrangement joins TRBV29-1 to TRBJ2-5, with 7 bases lining up with TRBD1. The DNA end lines up better with TRBJ2-7; the J call may be wrong. Sequencing input: memory CD4+ T cells from PBMCs. This sample's subset: CD45RA-negative fraction. CDR3 sequence reads: CSTRQGASYEQYF. DNA of the CDR3: TGCAGCACCCGACAGGGAGCCTCCTACGAGCAGTACTTC.